Below are 32 T cell receptor beta chains sequenced from a single sample in a study of blood T cell repertoires in COVID-19. Sequencing used immunoSEQ multiplex PCR; TCRdb keeps in-frame clones, though not all of them. The table records roughly 200,000 clones, around 76% of them present only once. Specimen: peripheral blood. These receptor sequences come from a woman aged 45-60 years with active or convalescent COVID-19.

The chain has TRBV6-2 or TRBV6-3 and TRBJ1-1; 7 positions agree with TRBD1. Germline V lookup: CDR1 MNHEY, CDR2 SVGEGT. Germline trimming cut 7 bases from V and 0 bases from J; bases unmatched to any gene: 17. The CDR3 runs to 18 residues. The CDR3 coding sequence is TGTGCCAGCACCCCAGGGGGAGGACAGGCGAGGATGAACACTGAAGCTTTCTTT. Translating gives CASTPGGGQARMNTEAFF.

This clone was counted only a few times. The V gene is TRBV6-5, the J gene TRBJ1-1, with D possibly TRBD1 on 5 matching bases. The V and J ends lost 2 bases and 6 bases respectively, with 13 bases between them. The CDR3 totals 14 residues. Germline-derived CDR1 and CDR2 are MNHEY and SVGAGI. The CDR3 loop is CASSYRQGFAEAFF. As DNA, the CDR3 is TGTGCCAGCAGTTACCGGCAGGGTTTCGCTGAAGCTTTCTTT.

The J gene is TRBJ2-7, the V gene TRBV11-1; TRBD1 might be the D (6 bases). V lost 4 bases and J lost 3, with 13 bases in between. The CDR3 consists of 14 residues. In germline, CDR1 is SGHAT, CDR2 FQDESV (reference sequence). The CDR3 here is CASSSFQGYYEQYF. DNA for the CDR3: TGTGCCAGCAGCTCTTTCCAGGGGTACTACGAGCAGTACTTC.

The chain is built from TRBV10-3 and TRBJ2-7, with 14 bases matching TRBD2. Losses at the gene ends were 5 bases for V and 4 bases for J; bases not matched to a gene: 13. The CDR3 totals 18 residues. Germline-derived CDR1 and CDR2 are ENHRY and SYGVKD. CDR3 sequence (DNA): TGTGCCATCAGTCAGGGACTAGCGGGAGAGGGTCGGGTGTACGAGCAGTACTTC. Residues: CAISQGLAGEGRVYEQYF.

The rearrangement links TRBV27 to TRBJ2-7, with a possible D match to TRBD2 (6 bases). There are 13 residues in the CDR3. The germline gives CDR1 MNHEY, CDR2 SMNVEV (reference sequence). V lost 8 bases and J lost 3, with 14 bases in between. The CDR3 DNA follows: TGTGCCAGCGGACTGGGACTGAACTACGAGCAGTACTTC. It yields the protein CASGLGLNYEQYF.

The chain recombines TRBV7-3 with TRBJ2-3; TRBD2 agrees at 9 bases. Germline V gene lookup returns CDR1 SGHTA and CDR2 FQGTGA. This CDR3 spans 16 amino acids. V gave up 1 base and J gave up 5 bases; unmatched junction bases: 7. CDR3 loop: CASSLNAGGLGDTQYF. CDR3 nucleotides: TGTGCCAGCAGCTTAAACGCGGGGGGGTTAGGAGATACGCAGTATTTT.

The chain carries TRBV19 and TRBJ2-7; TRBD2 matches at 11 bases. The CDR3 consists of 14 residues. V dropped 5 bases and J dropped 4; count of bases not matched to a gene: 4. In germline, CDR1 is LNHDA, CDR2 SQIVND (reference sequence). The CDR3 spells CASSSTSGGYEQYF. CDR3 coding DNA: TGTGCCAGTAGTTCCACTAGCGGGGGTTACGAGCAGTACTTC.

V usage is TRBV5-1 and J usage is TRBJ1-6; the match to TRBD1 covers 8 bases. V gave up 0 bases and J gave up 14 bases; unmatched junction bases: 10. The CDR3 is 15 amino acids. Germline CDR1 SGHRS, CDR2 YFSETQ. CDR3: CASSLGGQDFASLHF. CDR3 nucleotides: TGCGCCAGCAGCTTGGGGGGACAGGATTTCGCATCCCTCCACTTT.

This clone was recorded only once. This chain joins TRBV6-2 or TRBV6-3 and TRBJ1-1; 7 bases align to TRBD1. Trimming took 6 bases from V and 8 from J; bases not matched to a gene: 9. CDR1 is MNHEY and CDR2 is SVGEGT in the germline V gene. The CDR3 consists of 13 residues. CDR3 nucleotides: TGTGCCAGCAGCAAAAATAGGGGGCCCGAAGCTTTCTTT. This codes for CASSKNRGPEAFF.

The V call is TRBV28, the J call TRBJ2-4; possibly TRBD1 for D (6 bases). V was clipped by 2 bases and J by 6 bases, with 11 bases between them. The CDR3 is made up of 14 amino acids. CDR1 is MDHEN, CDR2 SYDVKM, per germline. CDR3 coding DNA: TGTGCCAGCAGTTTAAGCTTAGGGGGAAACATTCAGTACTTC. Translated, it gives CASSLSLGGNIQYF.

This clone was detected many times. The chain joins TRBV4-2 to TRBJ2-3; the match to TRBD2 covers 11 bases. V shed 1 base, J shed 6 bases, and the junction held 9 bases outside the gene matches. In germline, CDR1 is LGHNA, CDR2 YNFKEQ. There are 17 residues in the CDR3. CDR3 nucleotides: TGTGCCAGCAGCCAAGCGGGCCTAGCGGGAGGATACGATACGCAGTATTTT. Amino acid sequence: CASSQAGLAGGYDTQYF.

For the CDR3, the DNA is TGTGCCAGCAGCTTCCAGGGGGCACAAGAGACCCAGTACTTC. Its protein is CASSFQGAQETQYF. This rearrangement joins TRBV11-2 to TRBJ2-5; the match to TRBD1 covers 8 bases. Germline CDR1 is SGHAT and CDR2 is FQNNGV. The length of the CDR3 is 14 residues. J gave up 2 bases and V 3 bases, and 2 bases lay outside the gene matches.

The V and J genes are TRBV6-1 and TRBJ1-2; D is undetermined. The CDR3 spans 13 residues. Germline V CDR1 and CDR2: MNHNS, SASEGT. V was clipped by 3 bases and J by 9 bases, with 14 bases between them. The CDR3 reads CASSDLRDRSYTF. In nucleotides, the CDR3 is TGTGCCAGCAGTGATCTCCGGGATAGGAGCTACACCTTC.

The V and J genes are TRBV3-1 (or the pseudogene TRBV3-2) and TRBJ1-2, with D possibly TRBD1 on 6 matching bases. This CDR3 has 14 residues. Trimming cost V 1 base and J 7 bases, with 13 bases left between them. The germline gives CDR1 LGHDT, CDR2 YNNKEL (reference sequence). The CDR3 is CASSQGHTGFGYTF. The CDR3 nucleotides are TGTGCCAGCAGCCAAGGTCATACAGGGTTTGGCTACACCTTC.

This clone was counted only a few times. The same CDR3 can be traced to other DNA sequences in this sample. The CDR3 sequence: CASSVASGANTGELFF. The DNA of the CDR3 is TGTGCCAGCAGCGTAGCTAGCGGGGCAAACACCGGGGAGCTGTTTTTT. This sequence joins TRBV9 and TRBJ2-2; 9 nucleotides align to TRBD2. The CDR3 consists of 16 residues. CDR1 and CDR2 (germline): SGDLS, YYNGEE. The trim removed 0 bases at V and 2 bases at J, leaving 2 bases unmatched.

V and J are TRBV28 and TRBJ2-1; 16 nucleotides match TRBD2. Germline lookup yields CDR1 MDHEN and CDR2 SYDVKM. The CDR3 spans 15 residues. Trimming took 5 bases from V and 12 from J; bases not matched to a gene: 7. CDR3 nucleotide sequence: TGTGCCAGCAGTACCCCCGGGACTAGCGGGAGGGGGCAGTTCTTC. Translated, it gives CASSTPGTSGRGQFF.

The sample holds a few counts of this clone. This rearrangement joins TRBV30 to TRBJ1-4; D unresolved. CDR3 length: 14 amino acids. The V end was cut by 5 bases, the J end by 8 bases, with 18 bases between. Germline-derived CDR1 and CDR2 are GTSNPN and SVGIG (reference sequence). The CDR3 spells CAWGVVGKEEKLFF. The CDR3, as DNA: TGTGCCTGGGGAGTTGTCGGGAAGGAGGAAAAACTGTTTTTT.

The chain is built from TRBV5-4 and TRBJ2-1; TRBD2 agrees at 13 bases. V lost 4 bases, J lost 6 bases, and 4 bases stayed unmatched. The CDR3 is 15 amino acids. Germline CDR1 and CDR2: SGHNT and YYREEE (reference sequence). CDR3 DNA: TGTGCCAGCAGCAAGACTAGCGGGAGGTCCAATGAGCAGTTCTTC. Amino acid sequence: CASSKTSGRSNEQFF.

The J gene is TRBJ2-2, the V gene TRBV2, with 11 positions matching TRBD1. V shed 6 bases and J 3 bases; nucleotides not matched to a gene: 6. The CDR3 runs to 16 residues. The germline V gene has CDR1 SNHLY and CDR2 FYNNEI. In DNA form, the CDR3 reads TGTGCCAGCAGCCCGCCGGGACAGGGGGACACCGGGGAGCTGTTTTTT. Its translation is CASSPPGQGDTGELFF. The full variable domain, completed using reference TRBV2 and TRBJ2-2, is EPEVTQTPSHQVTQMGQEVILRCVPISNHLYFYWYRQILGQKVEFLVSFYNNEISEKSEIFDDQFSVERPDGSNFTLKIRSTKLEDSAMYFCASSPPGQGDTGELFFGEGSRLTVL.

The chain employs TRBV6-2 or TRBV6-3 and TRBJ2-1; 8 nucleotides align to TRBD1. The CDR3 is 15 residues long. CDR1 and CDR2 (germline): MNHEY, SVGEGT. Trimming took 4 bases from V and 9 from J; bases not matched to a gene: 11. CDR3 DNA sequence: TGTGCCAGCAGTTCTCCCAGGGGGCGGCGGCCTGAGCAGTTCTTC. It encodes CASSSPRGRRPEQFF.

The chain combines TRBV6-6 with TRBJ2-1; perhaps TRBD1 as D (5 bases). The germline CDR1 and CDR2 sequences are MNHNY and SVGAGI (reference sequence). The CDR3 has 13 residues. The germline V and J ends were trimmed by 2 bases and 10 bases, with 12 bases remaining between them. The CDR3 coding sequence is TGTGCCAGCAGTTACATACGATCAGGGGAGCAGTTCTTC. Translated: CASSYIRSGEQFF.

The genes are TRBV7-2 and TRBJ1-5; a possible D gene is TRBD1 (5 bases). V was clipped by 2 bases and J by 0 bases, with 8 bases between them. The germline V gene encodes CDR1 SGHTA and CDR2 FQGNSA. There are 15 residues in the CDR3. CDR3 in amino acids: CASSLNRLSNQPQHF. The DNA for the CDR3 is TGTGCCAGCAGCTTAAACAGGCTTAGCAATCAGCCCCAGCATTTT. The full variable domain, with the rest looked up from reference TRBV7-2 and TRBJ1-5, is GAGVSQSPSNKVTEKGKDVELRCDPISGHTALYWYRQSLGQGLEFLIYFQGNSAPDKSGLPSDRFSAERTGGSVSTLTIQRTQQEDSAVYLCASSLNRLSNQPQHFGDGTRLSIL.

The table lists this clone with a count of one. The V call is TRBV27, the J call TRBJ2-6; D might be TRBD1 (6 bases). This CDR3 comprises 19 residues. Trimming pared 0 bases from V and 0 bases from J, leaving 15 bases between. Germline V lookup: CDR1 MNHEY, CDR2 SMNVEV (reference sequence). The CDR3 protein is CASSLSVGHKSSGANVLTF. The CDR3 DNA reads as TGTGCCAGCAGTTTATCGGTGGGACACAAGAGCTCTGGGGCCAACGTCCTGACTTTC.

The chain couples TRBV2 to TRBJ1-1; maybe TRBD1 (6 bases). V was cut by 7 bases and J by 1 base, with 10 bases left in between. This CDR3 region has 13 residues. Germline CDR1 and CDR2: SNHLY and FYNNEI. The CDR3, as DNA: TGTGCCAGCACTACAGGGTCGAACACTGAAGCTTTCTTT. This encodes CASTTGSNTEAFF.

The chain combines TRBV7-2 with TRBJ2-3, with 16 bases fitting TRBD2. V lost 0 bases to trimming and J lost 0 bases; unmatched junction nucleotides: 3. The CDR3 sequence is 19 residues long. Germline V lookup: CDR1 SGHTA, CDR2 FQGNSA. CDR3 nucleotides: TGTGCCAGCAGCTTAGCGGGACTAGCGGGGGGGCCTAGCACAGATACGCAGTATTTT. Its translation is CASSLAGLAGGPSTDTQYF.

The V gene is TRBV6-2 or TRBV6-3, the J gene TRBJ2-1; 7 bases agree with TRBD2. This CDR3 region has 15 residues. V was clipped by 4 bases and J by 8 bases; unmatched bases: 11. Germline CDR1 MNHEY, CDR2 SVGEGT. The CDR3 nucleotides are TGTGCCAGCAGTTTATTAGGACTAGGGTTTGATGAGCAGTTCTTC. It specifies CASSLLGLGFDEQFF.

The V gene is TRBV7-2, the J gene TRBJ2-3; 9 bases align to TRBD2. This CDR3 is built from 15 residues. V lost 6 bases and J lost 0; bases outside the gene matches: 4. CDR1 SGHTA and CDR2 FQGNSA come from the germline V gene. DNA of the CDR3: TGTGCCAGCAGGGATACTAGCGGGAGCACAGATACGCAGTATTTT. It translates to CASRDTSGSTDTQYF.

This clone was detected a few times. The V call is TRBV7-8, the J call TRBJ1-5, with D hard to call. Germline V gene lookup returns CDR1 SGHVS and CDR2 FQNEAQ. The CDR3 covers 14 residues. Trimming removed 1 base at V and 6 bases at J, with 10 bases between. The CDR3 DNA is TGTGCCAGCAGCTTAGGCGGGAGGAGTCAGCCCCAGCATTTT. It codes for CASSLGGRSQPQHF.

V and J are TRBV6-6 and TRBJ2-2; 7 nucleotides match TRBD2. Germline V lookup: CDR1 MNHNY, CDR2 SVGAGI (reference sequence). CDR3 length: 15 residues. V lost 6 bases to trimming and J lost 4 bases; unmatched junction nucleotides: 8. The CDR3 region is CASSRTSPGTGELFF. The CDR3 DNA reads as TGTGCCAGCAGCCGGACTAGTCCCGGCACCGGGGAGCTGTTTTTT.

The genes are TRBV12-5 and TRBJ2-3, with TRBD2 matching 8 bases. V shed 6 bases, J shed 4 bases, and the junction held 9 bases outside the gene matches. CDR3 size: 15 residues. CDR1 and CDR2 from the germline V gene are LGHNT and FRNRAP. CDR3 nucleotides: TGTGCTAGTGGGGAAAGCGGGAGTATCGCAGATACGCAGTATTTT. Its translation: CASGESGSIADTQYF. Together with reference TRBV12-5 and TRBJ2-3, the CDR3 gives the full variable domain: DARVTQTPRHKVTEMGQEVTMRCQPILGHNTVFWYRQTMMQGLELLAYFRNRAPLDDSGMPKDRFSAEMPDATLATLKIQPSEPRDSAVYFCASGESGSIADTQYFGPGTRLTVL.

The chain is built from TRBV19 and TRBJ2-3, with D possibly being TRBD2 (5 bases). With 5 bases removed from V and 1 base from J, the gap between germline ends came to 10 bases. The CDR3 totals 14 residues. Germline V lookup: CDR1 LNHDA, CDR2 SQIVND (reference sequence). This chain's CDR3 is CASSSRTGTDTQYF. The CDR3 DNA reads as TGTGCCAGTAGTTCAAGGACTGGCACAGATACGCAGTATTTT.

The chain couples TRBV24-1 to TRBJ2-5; 9 nucleotides agree with TRBD1. J was trimmed by 1 base and V by 10 bases; bases with no gene match: 6. Germline V gene lookup returns CDR1 KGHDR and CDR2 SFDVKD. This CDR3 has 14 amino acids. The CDR3: CATEGTGPQETQYF. CDR3 in DNA: TGTGCCACTGAGGGGACAGGGCCCCAAGAGACCCAGTACTTC.